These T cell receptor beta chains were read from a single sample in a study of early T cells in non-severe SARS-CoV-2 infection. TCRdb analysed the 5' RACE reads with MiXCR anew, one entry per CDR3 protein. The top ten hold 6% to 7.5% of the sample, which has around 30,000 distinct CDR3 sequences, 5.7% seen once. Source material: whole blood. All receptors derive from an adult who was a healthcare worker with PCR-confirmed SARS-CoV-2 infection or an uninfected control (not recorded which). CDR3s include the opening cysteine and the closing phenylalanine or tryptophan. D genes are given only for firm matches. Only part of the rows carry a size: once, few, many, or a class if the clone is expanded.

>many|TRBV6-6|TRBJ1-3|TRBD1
TGTGCCAGCAGCCGACAGGGGGGAAACACCATATATTTT
CASSRQGGNTIYF
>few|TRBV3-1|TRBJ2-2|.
TGTGCCAGCAGCCGGGAGGACACCGGGGAGCTGTTTTTT
CASSREDTGELFF
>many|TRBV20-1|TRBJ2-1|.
TGCAGTGCTAGAGTTCATGGGGTATCCTACAATGAGCAGTTCTTC
CSARVHGVSYNEQFF
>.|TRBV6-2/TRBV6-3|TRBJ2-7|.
TGTGCCAGCAGCCTACTACTCGAGCAGTACTTC
CASSLLLEQYF
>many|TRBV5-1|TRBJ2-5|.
TGCGCCAGCAGCTTGGACACACAAGAGACCCAGTACTTC
CASSLDTQETQYF
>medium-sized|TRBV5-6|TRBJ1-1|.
TGTGCCAGCAGCTTCGTTACGAACACTGAAGCTTTCTTT
CASSFVTNTEAFF
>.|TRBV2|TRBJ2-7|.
TGTGCCAGCAGTCGGGACCACAGCTCCTACGAGCAGTACTTC
CASSRDHSSYEQYF
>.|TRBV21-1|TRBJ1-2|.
TGTGCCAGCAGCAAATCGGACAGGAACTCTCCCTTC
CASSKSDRNSPF
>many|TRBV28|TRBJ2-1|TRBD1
TGTGCCAGCATGGGGATAGGGGACAGGGACAACTGGGGGCAGTTCTTC
CASMGIGDRDNWGQFF
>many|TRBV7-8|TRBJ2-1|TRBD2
TGTGCCAGCAGCTTAGGCGGGAGTGTCTACAATGAGCAGTTCTTC
CASSLGGSVYNEQFF
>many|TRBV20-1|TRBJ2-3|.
TGCAGTCTGACAGTTGCTACCACCACAGATACGCAGTATTTT
CSLTVATTTDTQYF
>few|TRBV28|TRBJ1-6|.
TGTGCCAGCAGTTTGGGGAGGACCAATTCGCCCCTCCACTTT
CASSLGRTNSPLHF
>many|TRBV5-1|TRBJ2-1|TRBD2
TGCGCCAGCAGCTTGCGACTAGCGGGAGGACACAATGAGCAGTTCTTC
CASSLRLAGGHNEQFF
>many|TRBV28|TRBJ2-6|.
TGTGCCAGCAGAACCGGGAGCTCTGGGGCCAACGTCCTGACTTTC
CASRTGSSGANVLTF
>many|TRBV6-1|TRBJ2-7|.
TGTGCCAGCAGTGAAGCGGGCTACAACCTTGGCGGAAGGTACGAGCAGTACTTC
CASSEAGYNLGGRYEQYF
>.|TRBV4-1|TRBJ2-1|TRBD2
TGCGCCAGCAGCCAGCCACTAGCGGGCAGGAATGAGCAGTTCTTC
CASSQPLAGRNEQFF
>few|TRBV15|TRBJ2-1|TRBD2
TGTGCCACCAGCAGAGCAGGGACTAGCGGGAGTCTGATACGGAATGAGCAGTTCTTC
CATSRAGTSGSLIRNEQFF
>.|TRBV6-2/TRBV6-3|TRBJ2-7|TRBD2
TGTGCCAGCAGTACCGGGACTAGCGCGTACGAGCAGTACTTC
CASSTGTSAYEQYF
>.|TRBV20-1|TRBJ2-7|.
TGCAGTGTTCATGTGGCGGGCCTTAGCTCCTACGAGCAGTACTTC
CSVHVAGLSSYEQYF
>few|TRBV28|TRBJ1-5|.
TGTGCCAGCAGTCTTACTCACAACCGGTATCAGCCCCAGCATTTT
CASSLTHNRYQPQHF
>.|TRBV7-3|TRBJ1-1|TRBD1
TGTGCCAGCAGCTTGACAGGGGGCGCAACCACTGAAGCTTTCTTT
CASSLTGGATTEAFF
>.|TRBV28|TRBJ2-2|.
TGTGCCAGCAGACGTGCGGAGGGCGGGGAGCTGTTTTTT
CASRRAEGGELFF
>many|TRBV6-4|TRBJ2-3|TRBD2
TGTGCCAGCAGTGAGTCCGCGGGAGGGAGTTCAGATACGCAGTATTTT
CASSESAGGSSDTQYF
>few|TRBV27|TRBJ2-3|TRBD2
TGTGCCAGCAGTTCTAGCGGGAGCACCGGAGATACGCAGTATTTT
CASSSSGSTGDTQYF
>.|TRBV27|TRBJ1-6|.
TGTGCCAGCAGTATCAGGGTAGGGTCACCCCTCCACTTT
CASSIRVGSPLHF
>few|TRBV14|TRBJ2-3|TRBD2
TGTGCCAGCAGCCAAGGGGGGACTAGCGGGATTAGAGATACGCAGTATTTT
CASSQGGTSGIRDTQYF
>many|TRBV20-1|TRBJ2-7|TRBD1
TGCAGTGCTTCCGGGACAGCGACCTACGAGCAGTACTTC
CSASGTATYEQYF
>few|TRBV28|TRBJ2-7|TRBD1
TGTGCCAGCAGTACCCACACAGGGGGCTCCTACGAGCAGTACTTC
CASSTHTGGSYEQYF
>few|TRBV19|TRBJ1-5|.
TGTGCCAGTAGTCTTCGAATTGATCAGCCCCAGCATTTT
CASSLRIDQPQHF
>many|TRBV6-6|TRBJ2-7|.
TGTGCCAGCAGTTACCCTACTGGCGAGCAGTACTTC
CASSYPTGEQYF
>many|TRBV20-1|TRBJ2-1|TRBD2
TGCAGTGCTAGGTTTCGGGGGCTAGCGGGAGCAACAGTATACAATGAGCAGTTCTTC
CSARFRGLAGATVYNEQFF
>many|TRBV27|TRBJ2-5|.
TGTGCCAGCAGTTTCCACCCTCAAGAGACCCAGTACTTC
CASSFHPQETQYF
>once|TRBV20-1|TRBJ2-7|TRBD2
TGCAGTGCTAGCCCGTACATTAGCGGGAGGGGCGACGAGCAGTACTTC
CSASPYISGRGDEQYF
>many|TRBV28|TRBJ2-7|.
TGTGCCAGCAGTTTGCGTCGGGGGACGCGCTACGAGCAGTACTTC
CASSLRRGTRYEQYF
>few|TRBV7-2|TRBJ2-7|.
TGTGCCAGCAGCCCTAGTTTCGGCATCTCCTACGAGCAGTACTTC
CASSPSFGISYEQYF
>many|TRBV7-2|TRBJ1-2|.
TGTGCCAGCAGCCTACGGACAGCAAATTATGGCTACACCTTC
CASSLRTANYGYTF
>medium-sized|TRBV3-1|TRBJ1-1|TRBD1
TGTGCCAGCAGCCACCGGGACAGGCCCCTTTTGGCTTTCTTT
CASSHRDRPLLAFF
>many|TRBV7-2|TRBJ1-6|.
TGTGCCAGCAGCGTAGGGCGGGCCCCAACCCCCCTCCACTTT
CASSVGRAPTPLHF
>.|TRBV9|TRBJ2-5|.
TGTGCCAGCACCCCACGGGGCAGGGGAGAAGAGACCCAGTACTTC
CASTPRGRGEETQYF
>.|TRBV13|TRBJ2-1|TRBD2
TGTGCCAGCAGACCAGCGGGAGCAAACAATGAGCAGTTCTTC
CASRPAGANNEQFF
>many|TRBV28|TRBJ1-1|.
TGTGCCAGCAGTAGAGGGGTTCGTAACACTGAAGCTTTCTTT
CASSRGVRNTEAFF
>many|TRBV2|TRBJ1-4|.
TGTGCCAGCAGTCCCAGTGTGACTAATGAAAAACTGTTTTTT
CASSPSVTNEKLFF
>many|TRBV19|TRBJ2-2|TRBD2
TGTGCCAGTAGTGCCCCTAGCGGGCAGGCGAACACCGGGGAGCTGTTTTTT
CASSAPSGQANTGELFF